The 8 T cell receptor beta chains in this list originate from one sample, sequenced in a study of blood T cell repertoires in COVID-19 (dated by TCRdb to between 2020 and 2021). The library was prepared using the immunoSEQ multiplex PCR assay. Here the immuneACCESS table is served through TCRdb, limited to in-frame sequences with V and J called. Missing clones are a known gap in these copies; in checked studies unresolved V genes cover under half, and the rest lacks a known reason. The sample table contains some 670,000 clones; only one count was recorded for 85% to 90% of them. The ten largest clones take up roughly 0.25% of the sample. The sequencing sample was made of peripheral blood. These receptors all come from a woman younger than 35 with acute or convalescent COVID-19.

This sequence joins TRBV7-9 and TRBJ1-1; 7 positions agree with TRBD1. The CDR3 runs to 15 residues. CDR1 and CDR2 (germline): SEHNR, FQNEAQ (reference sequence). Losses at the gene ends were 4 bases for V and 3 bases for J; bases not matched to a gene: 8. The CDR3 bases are TGTGCCAGCAGCTCCACAGGGGCTCGTGACACTGAAGCTTTCTTT. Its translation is CASSSTGARDTEAFF.

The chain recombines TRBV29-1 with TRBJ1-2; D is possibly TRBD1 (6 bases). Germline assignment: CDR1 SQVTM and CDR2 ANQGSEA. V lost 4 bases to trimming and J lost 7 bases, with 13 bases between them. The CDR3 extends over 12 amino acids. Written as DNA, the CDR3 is TGCAGCGTTGGACAAGGGGGATCTGGCTACACCTTC. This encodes CSVGQGGSGYTF.

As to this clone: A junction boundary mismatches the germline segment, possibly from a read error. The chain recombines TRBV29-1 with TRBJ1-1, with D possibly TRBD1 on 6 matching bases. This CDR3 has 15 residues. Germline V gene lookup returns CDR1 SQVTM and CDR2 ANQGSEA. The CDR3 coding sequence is TGCAGCGTTGAAGACGGACAGAGGGGGAACCCTGAAGCTTTCTTT. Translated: CSVEDGQRGNPEAFF.

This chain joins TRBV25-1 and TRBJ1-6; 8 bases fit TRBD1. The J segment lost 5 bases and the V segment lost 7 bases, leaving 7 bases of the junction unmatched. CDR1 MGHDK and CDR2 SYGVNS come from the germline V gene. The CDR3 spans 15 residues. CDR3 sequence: CASIETGEHNSPLHF. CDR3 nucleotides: TGTGCCAGCATTGAGACAGGGGAGCATAATTCACCCCTCCACTTT.

The CDR3 protein is CASSLTRSYNEQFF. CDR3 sequence (DNA): TGCGCCAGCAGCTTGACACGGAGCTACAATGAGCAGTTCTTC. The chain combines TRBV5-1 with TRBJ2-1, with D hard to call. The V and J ends lost 1 base and 3 bases respectively, with 8 bases between them. Germline CDR1 reads SGHRS; CDR2 reads YFSETQ. The CDR3 totals 14 residues.

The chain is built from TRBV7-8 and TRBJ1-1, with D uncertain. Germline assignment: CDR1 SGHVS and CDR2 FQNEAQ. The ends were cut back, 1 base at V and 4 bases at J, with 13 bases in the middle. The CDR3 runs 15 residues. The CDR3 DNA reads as TGTGCCAGCAGCTTAGTCCGCGGGAGAGTCACTGAAGCTTTCTTT. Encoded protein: CASSLVRGRVTEAFF.

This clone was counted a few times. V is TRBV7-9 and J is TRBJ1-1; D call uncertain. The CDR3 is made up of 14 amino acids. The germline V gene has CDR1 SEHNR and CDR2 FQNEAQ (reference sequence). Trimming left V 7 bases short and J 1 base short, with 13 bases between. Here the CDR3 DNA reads TGTGCCAGCACCCTAAGGAGAGCGAACACTGAAGCTTTCTTT. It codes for CASTLRRANTEAFF.

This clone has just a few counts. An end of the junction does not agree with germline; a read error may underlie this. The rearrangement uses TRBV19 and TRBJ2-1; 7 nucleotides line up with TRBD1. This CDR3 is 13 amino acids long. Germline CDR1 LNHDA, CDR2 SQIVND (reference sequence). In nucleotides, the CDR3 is TGTGCCAGTAGTCCCATTACGGGACAGACACCGATCTTC. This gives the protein CASSPITGQTPIF.